The source of this TCR beta chain is a study of blood T cell repertoires in COVID-19. Profiling relied on immunoSEQ multiplex PCR, and the TCRdb table lists in-frame clones only, not all of them. The table lists 150,000 to 200,000 clones, 70% to 80% of them singletons. This CDR3 has 16 amino acids. Germline V CDR1 and CDR2: SGHDT, YYEEEE. V lost 0 bases and J 6 bases, leaving 16 bases between the germline ends. The chain links TRBV5-6 to TRBJ1-3; D possibly corresponds to TRBD1 (6 bases). What was sequenced was peripheral blood. This receptor was obtained from a woman aged 45-60 years with active or convalescent COVID-19. CDR3 coding DNA: TGTGCCAGCAGCTTGGGCGGGGGGCTCGGAGAAAACACCATATATTTT. Amino acids: CASSLGGGLGENTIYF.